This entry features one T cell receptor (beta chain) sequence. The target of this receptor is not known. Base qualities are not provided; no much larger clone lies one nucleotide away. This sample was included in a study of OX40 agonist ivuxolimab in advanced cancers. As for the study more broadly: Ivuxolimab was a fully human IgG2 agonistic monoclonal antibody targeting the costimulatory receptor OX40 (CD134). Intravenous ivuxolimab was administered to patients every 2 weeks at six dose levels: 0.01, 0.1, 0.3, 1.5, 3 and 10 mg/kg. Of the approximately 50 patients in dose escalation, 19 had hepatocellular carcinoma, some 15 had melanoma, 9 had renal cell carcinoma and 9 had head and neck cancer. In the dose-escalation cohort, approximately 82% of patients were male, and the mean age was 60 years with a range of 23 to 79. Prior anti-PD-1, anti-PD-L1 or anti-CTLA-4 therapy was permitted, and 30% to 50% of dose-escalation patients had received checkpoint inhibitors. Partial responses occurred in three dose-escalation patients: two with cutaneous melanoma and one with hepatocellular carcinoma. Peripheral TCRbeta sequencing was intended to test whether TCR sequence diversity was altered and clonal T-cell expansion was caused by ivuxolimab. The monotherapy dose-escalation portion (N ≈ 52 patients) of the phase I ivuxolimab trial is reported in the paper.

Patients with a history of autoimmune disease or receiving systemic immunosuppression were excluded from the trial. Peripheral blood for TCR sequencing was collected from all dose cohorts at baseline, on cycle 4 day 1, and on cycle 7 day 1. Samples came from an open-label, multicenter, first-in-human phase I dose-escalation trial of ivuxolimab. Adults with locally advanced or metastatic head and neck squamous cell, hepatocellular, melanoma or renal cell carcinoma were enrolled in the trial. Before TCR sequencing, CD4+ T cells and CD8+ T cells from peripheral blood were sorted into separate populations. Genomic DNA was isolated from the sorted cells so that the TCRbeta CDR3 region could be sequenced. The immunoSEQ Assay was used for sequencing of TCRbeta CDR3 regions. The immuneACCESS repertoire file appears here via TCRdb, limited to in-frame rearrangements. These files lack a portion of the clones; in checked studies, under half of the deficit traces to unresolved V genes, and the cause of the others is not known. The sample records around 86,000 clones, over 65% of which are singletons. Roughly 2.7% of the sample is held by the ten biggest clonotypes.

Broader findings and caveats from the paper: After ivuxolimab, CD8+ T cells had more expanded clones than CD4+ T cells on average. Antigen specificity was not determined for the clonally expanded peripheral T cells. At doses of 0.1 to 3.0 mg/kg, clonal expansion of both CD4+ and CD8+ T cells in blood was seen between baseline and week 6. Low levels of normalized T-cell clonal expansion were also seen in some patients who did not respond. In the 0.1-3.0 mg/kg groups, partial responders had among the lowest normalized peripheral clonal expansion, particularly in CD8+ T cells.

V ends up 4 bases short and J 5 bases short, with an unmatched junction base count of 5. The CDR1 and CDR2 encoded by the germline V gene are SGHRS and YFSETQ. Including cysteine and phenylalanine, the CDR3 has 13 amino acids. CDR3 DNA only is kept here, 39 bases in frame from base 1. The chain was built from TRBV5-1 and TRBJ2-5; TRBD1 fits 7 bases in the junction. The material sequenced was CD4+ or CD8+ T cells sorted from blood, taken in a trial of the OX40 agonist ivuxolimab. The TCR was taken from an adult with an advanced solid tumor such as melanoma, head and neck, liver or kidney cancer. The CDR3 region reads CASSGDRAETQYF. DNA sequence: TGCGCCAGCAGCGGAGACAGGGCTGAGACCCAGTACTTC.